The next 16 T cell receptor beta chains were all read from a single sample in a study of blood T cell repertoires in COVID-19. TCRdb's table, derived via immunoSEQ multiplex PCR, lists solely in-frame clones and lacks some. The repertoire holds hundreds of thousands of clones, with more than 80% as singletons. Sequencing was carried out using peripheral blood. These receptors all stem from a woman in her thirties with COVID-19, enrolled during active disease.

CDR3 protein: CASTRTGGSYEQYF. CDR3 DNA: TGTGCCAGCACCCGGACAGGGGGCTCCTACGAGCAGTACTTC. This chain uses TRBV28 with TRBJ2-7, with 10 bases aligning to TRBD1. The V gene end was trimmed by 7 bases and the J gene end by 0 bases; junction bases not matched to a gene: 3. The CDR3 length is 14 residues. Germline V gives CDR1 MDHEN, CDR2 SYDVKM.

The chain joins TRBV27 to TRBJ1-5; the match to TRBD1 covers 8 bases. The V and J ends lost 4 bases and 0 bases, in that order; junction bases with no gene match: 8. Germline CDR1 MNHEY, CDR2 SMNVEV (reference sequence). CDR3 length: 17 amino acids. The CDR3 nucleotides are TGTGCCAGCAGTTCGGGGACAGGAAGTTATAGCAATCAGCCCCAGCATTTT. Translating it yields CASSSGTGSYSNQPQHF.

The J gene is TRBJ2-1, the V gene TRBV9, with TRBD2 matching 11 bases. Trimming at V came to 4 bases and at J to 4 bases, leaving 7 bases not matched to a gene. The germline V gene encodes CDR1 SGDLS and CDR2 YYNGEE. This CDR3 region has 16 residues. The CDR3 region is CASSLTSGGPYNEQFF. The CDR3 bases are TGTGCCAGCAGCTTAACTAGCGGGGGCCCATACAATGAGCAGTTCTTC. The full variable domain, rest sourced from reference TRBV9 and TRBJ2-1, is DSGVTQTPKHLITATGQRVTLRCSPRSGDLSVYWYQQSLDQGLQFLIQYYNGEERAKGNILERFSAQQFPDLHSELNLSSLELGDSALYFCASSLTSGGPYNEQFFGPGTRLTVL.

V and J are TRBV7-9 and TRBJ2-2, with a weak D call TRBD2 (6 bases). The germline V gene encodes CDR1 SEHNR and CDR2 FQNEAQ (reference sequence). CDR3 length equals 15 residues. V was trimmed by 3 bases and J by 2 bases, leaving 10 bases between them. CDR3 region: CASSLGGKNTGELFF. CDR3 DNA: TGTGCCAGCAGCTTGGGCGGGAAAAACACCGGGGAGCTGTTTTTT.

The chain is built from TRBV4-1 and TRBJ1-1, with D maybe TRBD1 (6 bases). Germline loops: CDR1 MGHRA, CDR2 YSYEKL. The CDR3 is made up of 14 amino acids. V lost 11 bases and J lost 0, with 16 bases in between. CDR3 region: CAVGPGQMNTEAFF. CDR3 coding DNA: TGCGCCGTCGGGCCTGGACAGATGAACACTGAAGCTTTCTTT.

This clone was picked up a small number of times. J is TRBJ2-5 and V is TRBV14; 8 positions agree with TRBD2. This CDR3 has 16 residues. V was clipped by 4 bases and J by 1 base; unmatched bases: 8. Germline assignment: CDR1 SGHDN and CDR2 FVKESK. The CDR3 loop is CASSRSGGGTQETQYF. Here the CDR3 DNA reads TGTGCCAGCAGCCGCTCCGGGGGGGGTACCCAAGAGACCCAGTACTTC. Full variable domain (missing parts from reference TRBV14 and TRBJ2-5): EAGVTQFPSHSVIEKGQTVTLRCDPISGHDNLYWYRRVMGKEIKFLLHFVKESKQDESGMPNNRFLAERTGGTYSTLKVQPAELEDSGVYFCASSRSGGGTQETQYFGPGTRLLVL.

This clone was counted a few times. V and J are TRBV3-1 (or the pseudogene TRBV3-2) and TRBJ2-7; maybe TRBD1 (6 bases). In germline, CDR1 is LGHDT, CDR2 YNNKEL (reference sequence). The CDR3 has 11 residues. V lost 5 bases and J 5 bases, leaving 7 bases between the germline ends. CDR3: CASSTGNEQYF. CDR3 DNA: TGTGCCAGCAGCACAGGGAACGAGCAGTACTTC.

The V and J genes are TRBV6-5 and TRBJ2-1; a possible D gene is TRBD2 (6 bases). This CDR3 has 15 amino acids. The germline CDR1 and CDR2 sequences are MNHEY and SVGAGI. Trimming left V 6 bases short and J 0 bases short, with 12 bases between. Written as DNA, the CDR3 is TGTGCCAGCAGGCGGGACCGACTCTCCTACAATGAGCAGTTCTTC. Translated, it gives CASRRDRLSYNEQFF.

This clone was observed once. This sequence joins TRBV7-2 and TRBJ2-1, with 7 nucleotides matching TRBD2. With 3 bases clipped from V and 1 base from J, the junction kept 3 bases outside the gene matches. Germline assignment: CDR1 SGHTA and CDR2 FQGNSA. CDR3 length equals 15 residues. The CDR3 spells CASSLTGGSYNEQFF. The CDR3 DNA is TGTGCCAGCAGCTTGACGGGGGGTTCCTACAATGAGCAGTTCTTC.

The DNA for the CDR3 is TGTGCCAGCACCTTTAGCGGGGGCGCTGCCTACGAGCAGTACTTC. Protein sequence: CASTFSGGAAYEQYF. V and J are TRBV5-6 and TRBJ2-7; 9 bases are shared with TRBD2. The CDR3 contains 15 residues. CDR1 SGHDT and CDR2 YYEEEE come from the germline V gene. Unmatched junction bases numbered 9, after V lost 6 bases and J lost 2 bases.

This rearrangement joins TRBV7-9 to TRBJ2-7; 11 positions match TRBD2. V was pared by 5 bases and J by 0 bases, with 9 bases of the junction left unmatched. This CDR3 has 17 amino acids. From germline, CDR1 is SEHNR and CDR2 FQNEAQ (reference sequence). The CDR3 DNA reads as TGTGCCAGCAGCCAAGGACTAGCGGGCACAAGCTCCTACGAGCAGTACTTC. Protein: CASSQGLAGTSSYEQYF.

The chain combines TRBV11-2 with TRBJ2-5; 14 nucleotides line up with TRBD2. Losses at the gene ends were 0 bases for V and 12 bases for J; bases not matched to a gene: 6. CDR1 and CDR2 from the germline V gene are SGHAT and FQNNGV. The CDR3 contains 15 residues. The DNA for the CDR3 is TGTGCCAGCAGCTTAGATAGCGGACTAGCGGGGGGAGAGTACTTC. Its translation: CASSLDSGLAGGEYF.

The V gene is TRBV6-1, the J gene TRBJ2-5; 7 bases agree with TRBD2. The V segment lost 3 bases and the J segment 5 bases; nucleotides outside the gene matches: 6. The CDR3 is 14 residues long. Germline CDR1 reads MNHNS; CDR2 reads SASEGT. CDR3 region: CASSEGGEWETQYF. The CDR3 DNA reads as TGTGCCAGCAGTGAGGGGGGGGAGTGGGAGACCCAGTACTTC.

The V gene is TRBV11-2, the J gene TRBJ1-2; D is uncertain. Germline CDR1 reads SGHAT; CDR2 reads FQNNGV. V was clipped by 1 base and J by 5 bases, with 8 bases between them. The CDR3 is made up of 13 amino acids. This CDR3 is CASSLGQAYGYTF. In DNA form, the CDR3 reads TGTGCCAGCAGCTTAGGGCAGGCATATGGCTACACCTTC.

The rearrangement links TRBV5-1 to TRBJ2-1; 14 bases are shared with TRBD2. Germline CDR1 is SGHRS and CDR2 is YFSETQ. This CDR3 contains 18 residues. The ends lost 0 bases at V and 6 bases at J; junction bases unmatched: 8. CDR3 DNA: TGCGCCAGCAGCTTGGCCCCGACCGGGACTAGCGGGGGCAATGAGCAGTTCTTC. Translated: CASSLAPTGTSGGNEQFF.

The rearrangement joins TRBV7-2 to TRBJ2-1; 10 bases agree with TRBD2. This CDR3 spans 17 amino acids. After removal of 5 bases from V and 6 bases from J, the junction contained 13 bases not matched to a gene. Germline loops: CDR1 SGHTA, CDR2 FQGNSA. This chain's CDR3 is CASSPNPSGRFFNEQFF. The CDR3, as DNA: TGTGCCAGCAGCCCCAACCCTAGCGGGAGATTTTTCAATGAGCAGTTCTTC.